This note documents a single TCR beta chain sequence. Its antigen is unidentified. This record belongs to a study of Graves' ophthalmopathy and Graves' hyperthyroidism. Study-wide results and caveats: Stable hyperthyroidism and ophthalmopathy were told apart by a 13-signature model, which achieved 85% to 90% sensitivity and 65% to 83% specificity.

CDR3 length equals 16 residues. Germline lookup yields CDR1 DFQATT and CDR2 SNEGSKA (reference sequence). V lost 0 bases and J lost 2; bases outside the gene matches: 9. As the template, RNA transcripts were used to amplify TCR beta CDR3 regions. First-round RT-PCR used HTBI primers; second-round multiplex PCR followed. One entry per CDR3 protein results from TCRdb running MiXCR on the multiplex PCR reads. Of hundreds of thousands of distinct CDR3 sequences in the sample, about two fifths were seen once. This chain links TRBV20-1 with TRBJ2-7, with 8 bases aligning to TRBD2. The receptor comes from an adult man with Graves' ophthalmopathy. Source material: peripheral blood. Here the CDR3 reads CSARDLGQRGTYEQYF. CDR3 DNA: TGCAGTGCTAGAGATCTTGGTCAGCGGGGGACCTACGAGCAGTACTTC.